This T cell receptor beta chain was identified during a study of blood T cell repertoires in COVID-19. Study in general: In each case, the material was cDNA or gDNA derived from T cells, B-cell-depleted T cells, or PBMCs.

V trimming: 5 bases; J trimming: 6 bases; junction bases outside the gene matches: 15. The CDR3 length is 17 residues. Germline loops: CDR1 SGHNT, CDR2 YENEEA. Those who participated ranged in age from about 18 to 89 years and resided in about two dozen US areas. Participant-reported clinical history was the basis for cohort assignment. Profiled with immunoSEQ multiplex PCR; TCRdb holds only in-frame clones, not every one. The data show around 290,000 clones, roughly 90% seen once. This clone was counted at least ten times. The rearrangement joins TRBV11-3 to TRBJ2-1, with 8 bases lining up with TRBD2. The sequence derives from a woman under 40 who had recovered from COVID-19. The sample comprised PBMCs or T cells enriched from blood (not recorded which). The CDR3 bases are TGTGCCAGCAGCGGCACCTCGGGGGGACTAGTTGGCAATGAGCAGTTCTTC. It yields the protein CASSGTSGGLVGNEQFF.